These 19 T cell receptor beta chains were sequenced from one sample in a study of T-cell memory formation after mild COVID-19. TCRdb reprocessed the 5' RACE reads with MiXCR, giving one entry per CDR3 protein. The table has about 340,000 distinct CDR3 sequences, under 25% seen once. The material sequenced was PBMCs or a T cell subset sorted from them (not recorded which). The receptors stem from a man between 18 and 29 years old who had mild COVID-19 (a few samples of this study predate the infection). Cell type and time point are not known.

Only a few counts were recorded for this clonotype. The rearrangement joins TRBV7-2 to TRBJ2-3; D unresolved. The CDR3 extends over 16 amino acids. V lost 2 bases, J lost 0 bases, and 12 bases lay in between. CDR1 and CDR2 (germline): SGHTA, FQGNSA. The CDR3 loop reads CASSLFVEPSTDTQYF. The DNA for the CDR3 is TGTGCCAGCAGCTTATTCGTGGAACCTAGCACAGATACGCAGTATTTT.

This clonotype was seen only a few times. The CDR3 nucleotides read TGCGCCAGCAGCTTGGGAGGGGACAGCTCCTACGAGCAGTACTTC. Translating it yields CASSLGGDSSYEQYF. This chain links TRBV5-1 with TRBJ2-7, with 7 bases that match TRBD1. This CDR3 has 15 residues. The ends lost 0 bases at V and 0 bases at J; junction bases unmatched: 3. CDR1 and CDR2 (germline): SGHRS, YFSETQ.

The table lists this clonotype with a count of one. CDR3 DNA sequence: TGTGCCAGCAGCGTAGAAGATCACGGGCCCCAGCATTTT. It specifies CASSVEDHGPQHF. This chain joins TRBV9 and TRBJ1-5; no clear D. Germline V gene sequence: CDR1 SGDLS, CDR2 YYNGEE. The CDR3 has 13 residues. V was shortened by 0 bases and J by 9 bases, with 10 bases between the two germline ends.

The chain employs TRBV6-2 or TRBV6-3 and TRBJ2-5, with D possibly matching TRBD1 (6 bases). V was shortened by 6 bases and J by 5 bases, with 16 bases between the two germline ends. The CDR3 length is 14 residues. Per the germline V gene, CDR1 is MNHEY and CDR2 is SVGEGT. The CDR3 here is CASSETGARETQYF. CDR3 DNA sequence: TGTGCCAGCAGCGAGACAGGCGCACGGGAGACCCAGTACTTC.

This clonotype was seen more than once but under ten times. V is TRBV3-1 and J is TRBJ2-1; D may be TRBD1 (5 bases). The CDR3 totals 15 residues. CDR1 is LGHDT, CDR2 YNNKEL, per germline (reference sequence). V lost 4 bases and J 7 bases, leaving 17 bases between the germline ends. The CDR3: CASSLRQFVGNEQFF. For the CDR3, the DNA is TGTGCCAGCAGCCTAAGACAGTTTGTGGGAAATGAGCAGTTCTTC.

The chain couples TRBV23-1 to TRBJ2-1; 7 bases are a match to TRBD1. TRBV23-1 is an ORF, and what it does is uncertain. The CDR3 covers 16 residues. V lost 0 bases to trimming and J lost 4 bases; unmatched junction nucleotides: 6. CDR3 in amino acids: CASSQSGQPSYNEQFF. The CDR3 DNA reads TGCGCCAGCAGTCAATCGGGACAGCCAAGTTACAATGAGCAGTTCTTC.

The chain has TRBV6-6 and TRBJ2-7; D is perhaps TRBD2 (5 bases). The CDR3 has 11 residues. The V gene lost 5 bases and the J gene lost 7 bases, with 9 bases spanning the gap. From germline, CDR1 is MNHNY and CDR2 SVGAGI (reference sequence). CDR3: CASSPQREQYF. The CDR3 nucleotides read TGTGCCAGCAGTCCACAGCGGGAGCAGTACTTC.

The V call is TRBV5-1, the J call TRBJ2-7; no clear D. From germline, CDR1 is SGHRS and CDR2 YFSETQ. The ends were cut back, 0 bases at V and 4 bases at J, with 8 bases in the middle. The CDR3 is made up of 13 amino acids. The CDR3 DNA reads TGCGCCAGCAGCTTGGAACAAAGATACGAGCAGTACGTC. It codes for CASSLEQRYEQYV.

The chain carries TRBV7-9 and TRBJ2-1, with D perhaps TRBD1 (6 bases). This CDR3 region has 17 residues. The V and J ends lost 5 bases and 5 bases respectively, with 22 bases between them. Germline V gene data show CDR1 as SEHNR and CDR2 as FQNEAQ (reference sequence). CDR3 residues: CASSPRGGTQGHNEQFF. CDR3 nucleotides: TGTGCCAGCAGCCCGAGAGGTGGGACACAGGGCCACAATGAGCAGTTCTTC. The full variable domain, in which reference TRBV7-9 and TRBJ2-1 provide the parts outside the CDR3, is DTGVSQNPRHKITKRGQNVTFRCDPISEHNRLYWYRQTLGQGPEFLTYFQNEAQLEKSRLLSDRFSAERPKGSFSTLEIQRTEQGDSAMYLCASSPRGGTQGHNEQFFGPGTRLTVL.

This clonotype occurred a few times. V usage is TRBV4-2 and J usage is TRBJ1-2, with a weak D call TRBD1 (5 bases). The length of the CDR3 is 15 residues. The V end was cut by 0 bases, the J end by 1 base, with 9 bases between. From germline, CDR1 is LGHNA and CDR2 YNFKEQ. Written as DNA, the CDR3 is TGTGCCAGCAGCCAAGAGGAAGGGGTTAACTATGGCTACACCTTC. This sequence encodes CASSQEEGVNYGYTF.

V gene TRBV4-1 combines with J gene TRBJ2-2; D is unclear. The CDR3 is 15 residues long. V lost 3 bases to trimming and J lost 6 bases, with 14 bases between them. The germline gives CDR1 MGHRA, CDR2 YSYEKL. The CDR3 DNA follows: TGCGCCAGCAGCCATGGAGTGATGGGTGCCGGGGAGCTGTTTTTT. Amino acids: CASSHGVMGAGELFF.

In its sample, this clonotype was seen a few times. The V gene is TRBV3-1, the J gene TRBJ1-5; no clear D. The germline CDR1 and CDR2 sequences are LGHDT and YNNKEL (reference sequence). The ends were cut back, 5 bases at V and 0 bases at J, with 2 bases in the middle. This CDR3 spans 12 amino acids. The CDR3 region has the DNA TGTGCCAGCAGCGCTAGCAATCAGCCCCAGCATTTT. Protein product: CASSASNQPQHF.

This clonotype has a count of ten or more. The V gene is TRBV5-1, the J gene TRBJ1-2; D is ambiguous. The CDR3 has 16 amino acids. Germline V gene data show CDR1 as SGHRS and CDR2 as YFSETQ. V gave up 0 bases and J gave up 2 bases, with 14 bases separating them. CDR3 coding DNA: TGCGCCAGCAGCTTGGCCCAGGTAGGGCCCAACTATGGCTACACCTTC. It encodes CASSLAQVGPNYGYTF.

In its sample, this clonotype was seen a few times. This chain uses TRBV5-1 with TRBJ2-5, with D perhaps being TRBD1 or TRBD2 (5 bases each). This CDR3 has 16 amino acids. Trimming removed 4 bases at V and 2 bases at J, with 18 bases between. Germline CDR1 reads SGHRS; CDR2 reads YFSETQ. The chain's CDR3 is CASSPIPGTLQETQYF. The DNA for the CDR3 is TGCGCCAGCAGCCCAATACCCGGGACGTTGCAAGAGACCCAGTACTTC.

This CDR3 is CASGRDNQETQYF. The CDR3 region has the DNA TGTGCCAGCGGACGGGACAACCAAGAGACCCAGTACTTC. The chain couples TRBV2 to TRBJ2-5, with D perhaps matching TRBD1 (6 bases). CDR1 is SNHLY and CDR2 is FYNNEI in the germline V gene. The CDR3 has 13 amino acids. Trimming removed 8 bases from V and 0 bases from J, with 10 bases in between.

This clonotype appeared a few times. This chain uses TRBV2 with TRBJ1-5; unclear D gene. This CDR3 is built from 14 residues. From germline, CDR1 is SNHLY and CDR2 FYNNEI. Trimming took 3 bases from V and 0 from J, leaving 6 bases between them. The CDR3 spells CASSEQTSNQPQHF. The CDR3 nucleotides read TGTGCCAGCAGTGAGCAGACTAGCAATCAGCCCCAGCATTTT. The full variable domain, its missing parts supplied by reference TRBV2 and TRBJ1-5, is EPEVTQTPSHQVTQMGQEVILRCVPISNHLYFYWYRQILGQKVEFLVSFYNNEISEKSEIFDDQFSVERPDGSNFTLKIRSTKLEDSAMYFCASSEQTSNQPQHFGDGTRLSIL.

In this sample, this clonotype turned up a few times. The chain carries TRBV5-5 and TRBJ1-2; 10 bases map to TRBD1. Trimming cost V 3 bases and J 6 bases; bases outside gene matches: 2. Germline CDR1 SGHKS, CDR2 YYEKEE (reference sequence). CDR3 length equals 13 residues. The CDR3 protein is CASSSGTGDGYTF. For the CDR3, the DNA is TGTGCCAGCAGCTCCGGGACAGGGGATGGCTACACCTTC.

This clonotype was picked up a small number of times. This chain connects TRBV12-5 to TRBJ1-2; 9 nucleotides match TRBD1. V was pared by 2 bases and J by 2 bases, with 0 bases of the junction left unmatched. Germline-derived CDR1 and CDR2 are LGHNT and FRNRAP. CDR3 size: 14 residues. CDR3 coding DNA: TGTGCTAGTGGTTTGACAGGGGGCAACTATGGCTACACCTTC. Encoded protein: CASGLTGGNYGYTF.

The rearrangement joins TRBV2 to TRBJ2-5; D is perhaps TRBD2 (6 bases). Deletions cut 11 bases from V and 5 bases from J, with 15 bases between. Germline values: CDR1 SNHLY, CDR2 FYNNEI. The CDR3 length is 12 residues. The chain's CDR3 is CACRGIEETQYF. In DNA form, the CDR3 reads TGTGCCTGCCGGGGGATTGAGGAGACCCAGTACTTC.